This T cell receptor (beta chain) was found in a study of a mutant IDH1 vaccine in newly diagnosed glioma. The overall study: Vaccines began 4-6 weeks after radiotherapy alone, or with temozolomide cycles. Males made up about 62% and females about 40% of treated patients, whose mean age was 40.4 years.

This clone was observed a handful of times. Antigen specificity is unknown. The sample's time point: week 5, during vaccination. What each vaccine dose contained was 300 ug of mutant IDH1 20-mer peptide, accompanied by topical imiquimod. The CDR3 sequence is 16 residues long. Per germline, CDR1 LNHDA and CDR2 SQIVND (reference sequence). The J segment lost 4 bases and the V segment lost 1 base, leaving 5 bases of the junction unmatched. Only in-frame clones appear in the TCRdb table, and some are missing; sequencing was by immunoSEQ multiplex PCR. This sample has approximately 76,000 clones; roughly nine tenths occur once, and the top ten carry roughly 0.5%.

The receptor was isolated from a woman between 50 and 59 years old with glioma. The source material was PBMCs, sampled from a glioma patient whose treatment included an IDH1 peptide vaccine. The V and J genes are TRBV19 and TRBJ2-1, with TRBD2 matching over 9 bases. The CDR3 DNA is TGTGCCAGTAGTATAGGAGGCGGGAGGGCATACAATGAGCAGTTCTTC. Translation gives CASSIGGGRAYNEQFF. Filled out from reference TRBV19 and TRBJ2-1, the complete variable domain reads DGGITQSPKYLFRKEGQNVTLSCEQNLNHDAMYWYRQDPGQGLRLIYYSQIVNDFQKGDIAEGYSVSREKKESFPLTVTSAQKNPTAFYLCASSIGGGRAYNEQFFGPGTRLTVL.